This T cell receptor (beta chain) was sequenced during a study of cytomegalovirus exposure and HLA in healthy donors. Concerning this clone itself: What it binds is not known.

V gave up 3 bases and J gave up 6 bases, with 15 bases separating them. CDR1 is SGHAT and CDR2 is FQNNGV in the germline V gene. This CDR3 is 15 amino acids long. Study-wide results and caveats: CMV antigen specificity of a few CMV-associated chains was confirmed in vitro.

The PCR was carried out with 60 Vbeta primers and 13 Jbeta primers. Per the original data handling: A later analysis counted approximately 80 million unique TCR beta chains, some 10 million shared. Here immunoSEQ multiplex PCR was the method, and the copy in TCRdb shows in-frame clones only, minus some. The DNA was the basis for D and trimming; V, J and clone size are from that table. The table lists over 90,000 clones, with around 3.5% in the top ten. The chain recombines TRBV11-2 with TRBJ2-1, with D possibly TRBD2 on 6 matching bases. The sequence came from a middle-aged man in good health and CMV-seronegative. Sequenced: PBMCs. The CDR3 DNA is TGTGCCAGCAGCTTTTCCACTAGCCTCCGCAATGAGCAGTTCTTC. It encodes CASSFSTSLRNEQFF.